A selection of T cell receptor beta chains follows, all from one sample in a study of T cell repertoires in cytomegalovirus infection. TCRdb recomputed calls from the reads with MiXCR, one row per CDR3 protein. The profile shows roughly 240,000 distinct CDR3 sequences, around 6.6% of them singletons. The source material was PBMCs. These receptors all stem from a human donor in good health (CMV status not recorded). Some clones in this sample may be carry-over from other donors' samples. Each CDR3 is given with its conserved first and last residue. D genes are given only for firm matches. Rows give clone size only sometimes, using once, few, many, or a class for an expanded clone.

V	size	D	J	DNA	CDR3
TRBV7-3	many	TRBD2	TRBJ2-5	TGTGCCAGCAGCTTACCAGACGGACTAGCGGGGGGACAAGAGACCCAGTACTTC	CASSLPDGLAGGQETQYF
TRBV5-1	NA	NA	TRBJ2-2	TGCGCCAGCAGCTTGATGTGGGCCGGGGAGCTGTTTTTT	CASSLMWAGELFF
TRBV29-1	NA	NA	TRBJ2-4	TGCAGCGTTGAAGGGGCCCCGGGGGCCGGTTCCAAAAACATTCAGTACTTC	CSVEGAPGAGSKNIQYF
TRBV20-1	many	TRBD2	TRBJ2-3	TGCAGTGCTAGTAGGAGCGGGGTAACAGATACGCAGTATTTT	CSASRSGVTDTQYF
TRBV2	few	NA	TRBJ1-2	TGTGCCAGCAGCGAAAACTATGGCTACACCTTC	CASSENYGYTF
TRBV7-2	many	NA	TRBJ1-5	TGTGCCAGCAGCTTAGACAGGATCCGTAGCAATCAGCCCCAGCATTTT	CASSLDRIRSNQPQHF
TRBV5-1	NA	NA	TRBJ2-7	TGCGCCAGCAGCTTTGGACTTCGTCCCTCCTCCTACGAGCAGTACTTC	CASSFGLRPSSYEQYF
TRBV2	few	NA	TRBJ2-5	TGTGCCAGCACGAGGGCAGCTCAAGAGACCCAGTACTTC	CASTRAAQETQYF
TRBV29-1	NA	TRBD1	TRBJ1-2	TGCAGCGTTGAGGCTGGACAGGGCATGGGCTACACCTTC	CSVEAGQGMGYTF
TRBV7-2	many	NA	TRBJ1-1	TGTGCCAGCAGCTTAGGACCAGAGAACACTGAAGCTTTCTTT	CASSLGPENTEAFF
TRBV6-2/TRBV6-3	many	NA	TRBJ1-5	TGTGCCAGCAGTTCCCGGGGAATTAATCAGCCCCAGCATTTT	CASSSRGINQPQHF
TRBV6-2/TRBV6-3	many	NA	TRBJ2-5	TGTGCCAGCACCCCTCAGCGGGACCAAGAGACCCAGTACTTC	CASTPQRDQETQYF
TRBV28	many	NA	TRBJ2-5	TGTGCCAGCAGGAGGAAGTTAGTCCAGGAGACCCAGTACTTC	CASRRKLVQETQYF
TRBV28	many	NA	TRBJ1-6	TGTGCCAGCAGCCAACGGGAGGGAATTAGTTCACCCCTCCACTTT	CASSQREGISSPLHF
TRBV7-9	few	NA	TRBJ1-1	TGTGCCAGCACCACAGGGCGAACTGAAGCTTTCTTT	CASTTGRTEAFF
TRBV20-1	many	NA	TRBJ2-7	TGCAGTGCTAGAGATATCCTGGCATACGAGCAGTACTTC	CSARDILAYEQYF
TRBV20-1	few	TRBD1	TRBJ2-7	TGCAGTGCTAGAGAAGACAGGGCCTACGAGCAGTACTTC	CSAREDRAYEQYF
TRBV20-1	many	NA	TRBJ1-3	TGCAGTGCTAGGGAGGTTGTATTTGGAAACACCATATATTTT	CSAREVVFGNTIYF
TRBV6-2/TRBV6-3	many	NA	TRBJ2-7	TGTGCCAGCGCTCGGGCCCCCCTGGATCAGTACTTC	CASARAPLDQYF
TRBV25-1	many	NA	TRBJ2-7	TGTGCCAGCAGTGAAGGGACACCCGAGCAGTACTTC	CASSEGTPEQYF
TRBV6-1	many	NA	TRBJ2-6	TGTGCCAGCAGTGGGGGGACCGGGGCCAACGTCCTGACTTTC	CASSGGTGANVLTF
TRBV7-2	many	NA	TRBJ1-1	TGTGCCAGCAGCTTGACGGCAGAAGGGGCTTTCTTT	CASSLTAEGAFF